This T cell receptor (beta chain) was profiled in a study of molecular identifiers for immune sequencing clone quantification (dated by TCRdb to the late 2010s). At the level of the whole study: For a replicate experiment, RNA from approximately 20,000 or 98,000 naive CD8 T cells was divided into five aliquots, and four of the five aliquots were sequenced. The study was a methods study using CD8 T cells to benchmark molecular-identifier clustering-based TCR repertoire sequencing (MIDCIRS) and TCR RNA copy counting.

The germline V gene specifies SQVTM as CDR1 and ANQGSEA as CDR2. Germline trimming amounts to 4 bases on V and 5 bases on J, with 5 as the count of junction bases outside the gene matches. From cysteine to phenylalanine, the CDR3 is 16 amino acids long. Only the CDR3 portion is preserved as DNA: 48 bases, with reading frame beginning at the first base. Libraries of naive CD8 T cells were built from about 21,000 to 970,000 sorted cells, with 10%, 30% or 50% of the purified RNA used. On a BD FACSAria II, naive CD8 T cells were FACS-sorted as CD8+CD4-CCR7+CD45RA+ and collected into RLT Plus buffer. Detection sensitivity was tested by spiking Jurkat RNA equal to approximately 9 TCR copies' worth into samples containing roughly 19,000-1,100,000 naive CD8 T cells. Enrichment of CD8 T cells was done with RosetteSep CD8+ T Cell Enrichment Cocktail plus Ficoll-Paque, and ACK red cell lysis came afterward.

Study-wide conclusions, independent of this receptor: Modeling indicated about 3 TCR RNA copies recovered per cell, compared with about ten by digital PCR, which implies a capture efficiency of 25% to 35%. Spiked-in Jurkat TCR RNA equivalent to a single cell was reported to be detectable even among 850,000 to 1,000,000 naive CD8 T cells. Naive libraries contained spiked-in Jurkat TCR RNA (approximately ten copies' worth), which is not part of the donor repertoire. Clones above 20 RNA copies held over 99% of molecules in CMV-specific effector cells but under 1% in naive cells. When barcode sub-clustering was not used, chimeric consensus sequences inflated TCR diversity, with chimeras reaching as high as 47%. Identical TCR molecules sharing a barcode could cause highly expanded clone sizes to be underestimated.

This clonotype was detected ten times or more. Its antigen target is currently unknown. Base quality data are lacking; no much larger clone is found one base away. Libraries were made using PCR. Instrument used: NextSeq 500. Bulk TCR libraries were prepared as previously described, using TCR primers listed in Table S5. Total RNA was purified with the Qiagen AllPrep DNA/RNA kit. Before any analysis, reads coming from multiple sequencing runs of the same library were combined into one pool. As for the original processing: Reads were retained only if an exact TCR constant sequence was present, and the retained reads were trimmed to 150 nt and grouped according to their 12-nt molecular barcodes. Reads in each barcode group were sub-clustered using a 15% Levenshtein threshold, and a quality-weighted consensus sequence was built for each RNA molecule. Non-functional sequences were removed, as were lower-count sequences one edit away from another. Based on a fit of two negative binomial distributions, barcode sub-clusters having less than 20% of the maximum read count were discarded. TCRdb took the public reads, trimmed them with fastp at Q25, ran MiXCR for clone calling and kept in-frame beta chains. CDR3 protein sequences are deduplicated, and each keeps its most common genes and DNA. It is TCRdb's table, rather than the study itself, that gives the V and J calls and clone size. This sample is represented by around 460,000 distinct CDR3 sequences; 25% of them were singletons. The top ten clones comprise around 0.8% of the sample.

Rearrangement joined TRBV29-1 to TRBJ2-2; 15 bases in the junction line up with TRBD2. Sequenced material: naive CD8+ T cells from blood, with Jurkat cell RNA spiked in. According to the study, the label for this sample's cell subset or site signals: FACS-sorted CD8+CD4-CCR7+CD45RA+ naive T cells. The TCR sequence derives from a human donor in good health. Some libraries in this study had Jurkat cell RNA spiked in. The DNA sequence follows: TGCAGCGTTGCTCCGGGACTAGCGGGAGGTACCGGGGAGCTGTTTTTT. Translated, this is CSVAPGLAGGTGELFF.